This T cell receptor beta chain originates from a study of patients and donors after allogeneic stem cell transplantation. In TCRdb, the RT-PCR reads were re-called with MiXCR into one record per CDR3 protein. The table has approximately 170,000 distinct CDR3 sequences, more than 20% seen once. The CDR3 has 20 amino acids. CDR1 MNHEY and CDR2 SVGEGT come from the germline V gene. Trimming removed 0 bases at V and 4 bases at J, with 27 bases between. The receptor was derived from a human donor who was either an allogeneic HSCT recipient or a stem cell or donor lymphocyte infusion donor (not recorded which). It is not recorded whose cells these are; they may come from a transplant donor. This rearrangement joins TRBV6-2 or TRBV6-3 to TRBJ2-5, with D possibly TRBD2 on 5 matching bases. Sequenced material: blood, either unsorted or a sorted T cell fraction (not recorded which). The CDR3, as DNA: TGTGCCAGCAGTTACTCGAGTATTAAAGGACTGTGGATAAAGCGAGAGACCCAGTACTTC. This encodes CASSYSSIKGLWIKRETQYF.